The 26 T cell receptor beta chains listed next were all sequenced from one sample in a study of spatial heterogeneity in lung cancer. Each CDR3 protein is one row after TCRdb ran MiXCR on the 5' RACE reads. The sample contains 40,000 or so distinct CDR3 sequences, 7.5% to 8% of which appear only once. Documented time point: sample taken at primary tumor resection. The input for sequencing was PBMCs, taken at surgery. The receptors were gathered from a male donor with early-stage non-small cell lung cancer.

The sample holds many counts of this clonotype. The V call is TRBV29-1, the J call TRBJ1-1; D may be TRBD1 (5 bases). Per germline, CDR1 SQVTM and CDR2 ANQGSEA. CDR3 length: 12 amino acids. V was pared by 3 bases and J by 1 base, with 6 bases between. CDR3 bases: TGCAGCGTTGAGAGGGGGAACACTGAAGCTTTCTTT. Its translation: CSVERGNTEAFF.

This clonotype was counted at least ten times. The CDR3 nucleotides read TGCAGTGCTAGAGAGTGGGCTCAGGATAATTCACCCCTCCACTTT. Residues: CSAREWAQDNSPLHF. The J gene is TRBJ1-6, the V gene TRBV20-1; no definite D call. The CDR3 sequence is 15 residues long. V was pared by 0 bases and J by 5 bases, with 11 bases between. The germline V gene encodes CDR1 DFQATT and CDR2 SNEGSKA (reference sequence).

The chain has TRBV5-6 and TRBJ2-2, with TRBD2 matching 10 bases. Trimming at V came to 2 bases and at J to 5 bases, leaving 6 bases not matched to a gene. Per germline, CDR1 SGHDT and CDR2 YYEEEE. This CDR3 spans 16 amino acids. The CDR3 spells CASSFSRTSGTGELFF. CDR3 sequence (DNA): TGTGCCAGCAGCTTTTCTCGGACTAGCGGAACCGGGGAGCTGTTTTTT.

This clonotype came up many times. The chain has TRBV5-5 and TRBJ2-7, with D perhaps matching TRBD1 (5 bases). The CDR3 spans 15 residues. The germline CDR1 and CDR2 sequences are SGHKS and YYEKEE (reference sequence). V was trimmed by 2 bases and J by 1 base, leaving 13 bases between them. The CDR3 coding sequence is TGTGCCAGCAGCTTTTCTCATTCAGGGTCCTACGAGCAGTACTTC. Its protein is CASSFSHSGSYEQYF. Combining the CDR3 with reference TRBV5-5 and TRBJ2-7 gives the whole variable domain DAGVTQSPTHLIKTRGQQVTLRCSPISGHKSVSWYQQVLGQGPQFIFQYYEKEERGRGNFPDRFSARQFPNYSSELNVNALLLGDSALYLCASSFSHSGSYEQYFGPGTRLTVT.

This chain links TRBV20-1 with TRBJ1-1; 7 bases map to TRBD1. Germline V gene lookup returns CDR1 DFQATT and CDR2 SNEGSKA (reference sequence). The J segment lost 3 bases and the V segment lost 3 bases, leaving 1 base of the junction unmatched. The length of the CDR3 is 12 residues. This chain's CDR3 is CSARDRHTEAFF. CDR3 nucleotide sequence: TGCAGTGCTAGGGACAGGCACACTGAAGCTTTCTTT.

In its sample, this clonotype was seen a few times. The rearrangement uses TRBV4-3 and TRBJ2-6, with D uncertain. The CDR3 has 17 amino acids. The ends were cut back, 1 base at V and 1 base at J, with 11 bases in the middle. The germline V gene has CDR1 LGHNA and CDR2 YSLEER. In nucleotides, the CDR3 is TGCGCCAGCAGCCAAGCATGGGCAGTGTCTGGGGCCAACGTCCTGACTTTC. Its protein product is CASSQAWAVSGANVLTF.

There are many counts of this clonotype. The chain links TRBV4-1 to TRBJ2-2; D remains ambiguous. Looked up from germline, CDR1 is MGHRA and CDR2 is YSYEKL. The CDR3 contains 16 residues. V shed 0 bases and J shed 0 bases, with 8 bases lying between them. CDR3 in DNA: TGCGCCAGCAGCCAAGAAGGCAGTACGAACACCGGGGAGCTGTTTTTT. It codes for CASSQEGSTNTGELFF.

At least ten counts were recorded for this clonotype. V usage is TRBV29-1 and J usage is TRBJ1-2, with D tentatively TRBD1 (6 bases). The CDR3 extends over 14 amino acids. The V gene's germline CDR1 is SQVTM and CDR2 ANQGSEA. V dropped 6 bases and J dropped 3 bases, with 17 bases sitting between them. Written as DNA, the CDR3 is TGCAGCGTCTTCCCGTCAGGGGAACACTATGGCTACACCTTC. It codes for CSVFPSGEHYGYTF. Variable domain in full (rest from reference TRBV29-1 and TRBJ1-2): SAVISQKPSRDICQRGTSLTIQCQVDSQVTMMFWYRQQPGQSLTLIATANQGSEATYESGFVIDKFPISRPNLTFSTLTVSNMSPEDSSIYLCSVFPSGEHYGYTFGSGTRLTVV.

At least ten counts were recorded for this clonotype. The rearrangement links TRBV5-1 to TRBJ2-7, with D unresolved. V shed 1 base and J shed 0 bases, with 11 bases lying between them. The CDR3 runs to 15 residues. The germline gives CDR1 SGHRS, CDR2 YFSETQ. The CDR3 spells CASSLTGGGSYEQYV. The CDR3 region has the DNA TGCGCCAGCAGCTTGACGGGTGGCGGCTCCTACGAGCAGTACGTC.

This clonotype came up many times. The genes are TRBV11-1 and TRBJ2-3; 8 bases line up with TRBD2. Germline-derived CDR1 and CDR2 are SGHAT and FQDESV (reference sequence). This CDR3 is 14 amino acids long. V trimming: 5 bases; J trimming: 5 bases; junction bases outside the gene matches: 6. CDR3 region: CASSSPTSGDTQYF. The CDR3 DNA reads TGTGCCAGCAGCAGTCCAACTAGCGGAGATACGCAGTATTTT.

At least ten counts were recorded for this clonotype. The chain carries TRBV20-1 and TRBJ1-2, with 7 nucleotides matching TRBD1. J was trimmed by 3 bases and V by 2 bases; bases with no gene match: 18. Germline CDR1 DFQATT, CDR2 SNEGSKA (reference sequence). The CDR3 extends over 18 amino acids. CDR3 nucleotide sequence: TGCAGTGCTAGATCGCGCGGAGACAGGGTGACGAGGGACTATGGCTACACCTTC. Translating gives CSARSRGDRVTRDYGYTF.

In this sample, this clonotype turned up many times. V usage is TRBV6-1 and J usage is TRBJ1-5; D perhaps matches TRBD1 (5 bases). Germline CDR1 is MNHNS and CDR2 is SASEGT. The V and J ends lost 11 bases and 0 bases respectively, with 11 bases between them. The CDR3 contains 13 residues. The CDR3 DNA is TGTGCCGCCAGGGAGAATAGCAATCAGCCCCAGCATTTT. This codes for CAARENSNQPQHF.

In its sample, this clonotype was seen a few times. In DNA, the CDR3 is TGTGCCAGCACCGTCCAGGGACAGGGAAGCGGGGAGCTGTTTTTT. This sequence encodes CASTVQGQGSGELFF. The rearrangement joins TRBV9 to TRBJ2-2; 9 bases fit TRBD1. The V gene's germline CDR1 is SGDLS and CDR2 YYNGEE. V was pared by 6 bases and J by 7 bases, with 10 bases of the junction left unmatched. This CDR3 has 15 residues.

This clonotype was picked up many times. CDR3 bases: TGTGCCAGCAGTCCTGGCCAGACGAACACTGAAGCTTTCTTT. The encoded protein is CASSPGQTNTEAFF. V is TRBV27 and J is TRBJ1-1; no clear D gene. Germline V gene sequence: CDR1 MNHEY, CDR2 SMNVEV (reference sequence). V lost 5 bases and J lost 1, with 11 bases in between. The CDR3 covers 14 residues.

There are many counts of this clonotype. The CDR3 reads CATRKIAGGPGTDTQYF. CDR3 sequence (DNA): TGTGCCACCAGGAAGATAGCGGGAGGGCCGGGCACAGATACGCAGTATTTT. V usage is TRBV15 and J usage is TRBJ2-3; 11 nucleotides match TRBD2. The CDR3 is made up of 17 amino acids. The V gene end was trimmed by 6 bases and the J gene end by 1 base; junction bases not matched to a gene: 9. Germline-derived CDR1 and CDR2 are LNHNV and YYDKDF (reference sequence).

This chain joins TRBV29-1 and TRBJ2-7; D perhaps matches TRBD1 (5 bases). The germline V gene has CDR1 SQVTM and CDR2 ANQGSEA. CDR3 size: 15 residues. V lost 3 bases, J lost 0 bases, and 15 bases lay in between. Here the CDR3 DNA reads TGCAGCGTTGATGGTCTGGGGCCCCTCTCCTACGAGCAGTACTTC. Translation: CSVDGLGPLSYEQYF.

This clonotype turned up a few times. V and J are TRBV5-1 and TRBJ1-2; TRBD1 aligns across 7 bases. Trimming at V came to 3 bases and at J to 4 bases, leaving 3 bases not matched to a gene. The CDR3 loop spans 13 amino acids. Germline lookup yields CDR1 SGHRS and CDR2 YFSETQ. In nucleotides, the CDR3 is TGCGCCAGCAGCTCCGACAGGGCCTATGGCTACACCTTC. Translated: CASSSDRAYGYTF.

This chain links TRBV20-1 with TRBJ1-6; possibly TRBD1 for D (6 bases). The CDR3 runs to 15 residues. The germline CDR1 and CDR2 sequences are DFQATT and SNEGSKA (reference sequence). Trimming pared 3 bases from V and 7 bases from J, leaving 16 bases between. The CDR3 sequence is CSASLAGAVNSPLHF. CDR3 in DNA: TGCAGTGCTAGTTTGGCAGGGGCCGTGAATTCACCCCTCCACTTT.

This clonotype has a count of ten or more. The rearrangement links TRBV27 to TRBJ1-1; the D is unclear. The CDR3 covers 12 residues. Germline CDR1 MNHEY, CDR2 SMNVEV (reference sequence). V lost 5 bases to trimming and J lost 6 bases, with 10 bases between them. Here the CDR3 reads CASSELGSEAFF. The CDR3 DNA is TGTGCCAGCAGTGAATTGGGGTCTGAAGCTTTCTTT.

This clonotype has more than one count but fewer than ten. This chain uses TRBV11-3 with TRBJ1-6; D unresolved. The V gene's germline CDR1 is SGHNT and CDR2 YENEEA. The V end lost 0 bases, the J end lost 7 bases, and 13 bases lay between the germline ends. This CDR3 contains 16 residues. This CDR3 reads CASSLDDPGGNSPLHF. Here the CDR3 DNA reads TGTGCCAGCAGCTTAGATGACCCCGGCGGCAATTCACCCCTCCACTTT.

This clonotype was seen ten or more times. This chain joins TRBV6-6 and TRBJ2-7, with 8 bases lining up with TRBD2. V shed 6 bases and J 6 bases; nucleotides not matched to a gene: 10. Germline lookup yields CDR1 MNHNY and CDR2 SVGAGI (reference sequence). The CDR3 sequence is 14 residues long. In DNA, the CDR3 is TGTGCCAGCAGACCCGGGGGGGAGGGCCGCGAGCAGTACGTC. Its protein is CASRPGGEGREQYV.

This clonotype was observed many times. The CDR3 coding sequence is TGTGCCAGCAGACTAGCGGGAGCCCGGACCGGGGAGCTGTTTTTT. Protein product: CASRLAGARTGELFF. The chain uses TRBV6-2 or TRBV6-3 and TRBJ2-2, with 11 bases aligning to TRBD2. Per the germline V gene, CDR1 is MNHEY and CDR2 is SVGEGT. V shed 6 bases and J 5 bases; nucleotides not matched to a gene: 5. The length of the CDR3 is 15 residues.

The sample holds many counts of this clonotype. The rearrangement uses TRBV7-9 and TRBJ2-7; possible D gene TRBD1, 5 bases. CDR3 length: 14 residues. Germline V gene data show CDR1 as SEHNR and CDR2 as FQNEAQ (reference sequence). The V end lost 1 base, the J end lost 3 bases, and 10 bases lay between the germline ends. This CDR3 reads CASSLGQQGYEQYV. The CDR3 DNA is TGTGCCAGCAGCTTAGGACAGCAGGGCTACGAGCAGTACGTC.

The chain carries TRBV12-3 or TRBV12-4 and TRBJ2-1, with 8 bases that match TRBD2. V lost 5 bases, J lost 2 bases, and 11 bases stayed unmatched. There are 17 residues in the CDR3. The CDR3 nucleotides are TGTGCCAGCAGTACGGCGCTAGCGGGCAACACCTACAATGAGCAGTTCTTC. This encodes CASSTALAGNTYNEQFF.

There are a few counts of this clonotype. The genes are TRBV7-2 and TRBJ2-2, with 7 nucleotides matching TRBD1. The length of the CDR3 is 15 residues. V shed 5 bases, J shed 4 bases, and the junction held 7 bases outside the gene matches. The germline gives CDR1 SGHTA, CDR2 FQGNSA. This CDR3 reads CASSPGTDSTGELFF. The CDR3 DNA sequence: TGTGCCAGCAGCCCCGGGACAGATTCCACCGGGGAGCTGTTTTTT. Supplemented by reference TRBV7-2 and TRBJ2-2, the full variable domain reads GAGVSQSPSNKVTEKGKDVELRCDPISGHTALYWYRQSLGQGLEFLIYFQGNSAPDKSGLPSDRFSAERTGGSVSTLTIQRTQQEDSAVYLCASSPGTDSTGELFFGEGSRLTVL.

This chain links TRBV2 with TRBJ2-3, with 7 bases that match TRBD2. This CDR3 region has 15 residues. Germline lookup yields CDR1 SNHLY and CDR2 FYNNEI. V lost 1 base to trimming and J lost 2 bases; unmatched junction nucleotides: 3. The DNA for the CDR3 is TGTGCCAGCAGTGAAGAGCTAGCGGACACAGATACGCAGTATTTT. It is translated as CASSEELADTDTQYF. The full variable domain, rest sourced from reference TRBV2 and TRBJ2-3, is EPEVTQTPSHQVTQMGQEVILRCVPISNHLYFYWYRQILGQKVEFLVSFYNNEISEKSEIFDDQFSVERPDGSNFTLKIRSTKLEDSAMYFCASSEELADTDTQYFGPGTRLTVL.